One and the same sample provided the 32 T cell receptor beta chains below, sequenced in a study of shared clonotypes between healthy human individuals. The data were produced by immunoSEQ multiplex PCR, yet TCRdb's version contains in-frame clones alone and is incomplete. This table has 850,000 to 1,100,000 clones, approximately 80% appearing once. The source material was memory CD4+ T cells from PBMCs. Specified subset: CD45RA-negative fraction. The source is a man between 18 and 29 years old in good health. Some clones in this sample may be carry-over from other donors' samples.

V gene TRBV7-2 combines with J gene TRBJ2-7; TRBD2 is a possible D gene (6 bases). V was cut by 1 base and J by 0 bases, with 10 bases left in between. The CDR3 sequence is 15 residues long. Germline values: CDR1 SGHTA, CDR2 FQGNSA. CDR3 in amino acids: CASSLVAVSSYEQYF. CDR3 coding DNA: TGTGCCAGCAGCTTAGTAGCGGTCAGCTCCTACGAGCAGTACTTC.

This chain connects TRBV6-1 to TRBJ1-1; D ambiguous. The CDR3 runs 12 residues. Germline values: CDR1 MNHNS, CDR2 SASEGT. The V and J ends lost 4 bases and 3 bases respectively, with 6 bases between them. In DNA form, the CDR3 reads TGTGCCAGCAGTGGGGGATACACTGAAGCTTTCTTT. Translated, it gives CASSGGYTEAFF.

Only one count was recorded for this clone. This chain links TRBV2 with TRBJ2-7, with 13 bases that match TRBD2. This CDR3 has 17 amino acids. The germline gives CDR1 SNHLY, CDR2 FYNNEI. V lost 5 bases to trimming and J lost 2 bases; unmatched junction nucleotides: 9. The CDR3 DNA reads TGTGCCAGCAGTCTAAGATCAGGACTAGCGGGGGCCTACGAGCAGTACTTC. Its protein product is CASSLRSGLAGAYEQYF.

The gene calls are TRBV7-6 and TRBJ1-2; D ambiguous. CDR1 and CDR2 (germline): SGHVS, FNYEAQ. The ends were cut back, 5 bases at V and 7 bases at J, with 17 bases in the middle. The CDR3 spans 14 residues. CDR3 amino acids: CASSPLVRSSGYTF. The CDR3 coding sequence is TGTGCCAGCAGCCCCCTAGTTAGGAGCTCTGGCTACACCTTC.

The V call is TRBV7-2, the J call TRBJ2-7, with D unclear. Germline CDR1 and CDR2: SGHTA and FQGNSA. Deletions cut 5 bases from V and 5 bases from J, with 13 bases between. This CDR3 is 13 amino acids long. This CDR3 is CASSPYRVDEQYF. As DNA, the CDR3 is TGTGCCAGCAGCCCTTATAGAGTGGACGAGCAGTACTTC. Using reference TRBV7-2 and TRBJ2-7 for the parts outside the CDR3, the full variable domain is GAGVSQSPSNKVTEKGKDVELRCDPISGHTALYWYRQSLGQGLEFLIYFQGNSAPDKSGLPSDRFSAERTGGSVSTLTIQRTQQEDSAVYLCASSPYRVDEQYFGPGTRLTVT.

This rearrangement joins TRBV27 to TRBJ1-1; perhaps TRBD1 as D (5 bases). Trimming left V 5 bases short and J 0 bases short, with 13 bases between. Germline CDR1 MNHEY, CDR2 SMNVEV (reference sequence). The CDR3 spans 15 residues. CDR3 residues: CASSPRGGMNTEAFF. The CDR3 DNA sequence: TGTGCCAGCAGTCCTCGCGGGGGTATGAACACTGAAGCTTTCTTT.

This clone has just one count. The chain has TRBV9 and TRBJ1-1, with 9 positions matching TRBD1. Per germline, CDR1 SGDLS and CDR2 YYNGEE. Unmatched junction bases numbered 12, after V lost 4 bases and J lost 5 bases. This CDR3 is built from 16 residues. The CDR3 spells CASSTRTGGEDTEAFF. CDR3 coding DNA: TGTGCCAGCAGCACCCGTACAGGGGGCGAGGATACTGAAGCTTTCTTT.

The V call is TRBV2, the J call TRBJ1-5; no firm D call. CDR3 size: 15 residues. Trimming removed 6 bases from V and 7 bases from J, with 19 bases in between. Germline V CDR1 and CDR2: SNHLY, FYNNEI. CDR3 sequence: CASSGEAGSEQPQHF. In nucleotides, the CDR3 is TGTGCCAGCAGCGGAGAGGCCGGGTCTGAGCAGCCCCAGCATTTT.

On this clone itself: A junction boundary mismatches the germline segment, possibly from a read error. Other DNA sequences within the sample encode an identical CDR3. The chain employs TRBV2 and TRBJ1-1; 8 nucleotides match TRBD1. CDR3 size: 15 residues. Germline CDR1 reads SNHLY; CDR2 reads FYNNEI. The CDR3 here is CASSERFSGGTEAFF. In nucleotides, the CDR3 is TGTGCCAGCAGTGAAAGGTTCTCAGGGGGCACTGAGGCTTTCTTT.

The V call is TRBV18, the J call TRBJ2-3; 8 nucleotides line up with TRBD2. This CDR3 has 18 amino acids. J lost 0 bases, V lost 6 bases, and 14 bases had no gene match. Germline loops: CDR1 KGHSH, CDR2 LQKENI. This chain's CDR3 is CASSLQRRLASSTDTQYF. CDR3 coding DNA: TGTGCCAGCTCTCTCCAAAGACGACTAGCGAGCAGCACAGATACGCAGTATTTT. The full variable domain, its missing parts supplied by reference TRBV18 and TRBJ2-3, is NAGVMQNPRHLVRRRGQEARLRCSPMKGHSHVYWYRQLPEEGLKFMVYLQKENIIDESGMPKERFSAEFPKEGPSILRIQQVVRGDSAAYFCASSLQRRLASSTDTQYFGPGTRLTVL.

This chain links TRBV7-6 with TRBJ2-1; no firm D call. The CDR3 runs to 12 residues. Germline V lookup: CDR1 SGHVS, CDR2 FNYEAQ. V lost 2 bases, J lost 10 bases, and 9 bases lay in between. In DNA, the CDR3 is TGTGCCAGCAGCTTACTCACAAACGAGCAGTTCTTC. Its protein is CASSLLTNEQFF.

This clone occurred once. The gene calls are TRBV7-3 and TRBJ2-1; D perhaps matches TRBD2 (6 bases). Germline assignment: CDR1 SGHTA and CDR2 FQGTGA. This CDR3 region has 14 residues. The germline V and J ends were trimmed by 3 bases and 7 bases, with 13 bases remaining between them. The CDR3 spells CASSFGREANEQFF. The CDR3 coding sequence is TGTGCCAGCAGCTTCGGCAGGGAGGCTAATGAGCAGTTCTTC.

Remarks on this clone: The sample contains more than one DNA sequence encoding this CDR3. The V call is TRBV30, the J call TRBJ1-5; 9 positions match TRBD1. After removal of 2 bases from V and 8 bases from J, the junction contained 7 bases not matched to a gene. The CDR3 has 14 amino acids. CDR1 is GTSNPN and CDR2 is SVGIG in the germline V gene (reference sequence). CDR3 residues: CAWSRGQGVEPQHF. CDR3 in DNA: TGTGCCTGGAGTCGGGGACAGGGCGTGGAGCCCCAGCATTTT.

The rearrangement joins TRBV12-5 to TRBJ2-1; possible D gene TRBD2, 6 bases. Trimming cost V 5 bases and J 5 bases, with 22 bases left between them. The CDR3 is made up of 17 amino acids. Germline CDR1 LGHNT, CDR2 FRNRAP. The CDR3 DNA reads as TGTGCTAGTGGTGCCCGGGTGGGTAGCGGAGGGGACAATGAGCAGTTCTTC. Encoded protein: CASGARVGSGGDNEQFF.

The V and J genes are TRBV11-2 and TRBJ1-2; unclear D gene. Trimming stripped 0 bases from V and 8 bases from J, with 10 bases between. The CDR3 has 13 residues. Germline-derived CDR1 and CDR2 are SGHAT and FQNNGV. DNA of the CDR3: TGTGCCAGCAGCTTAGAAGGCGGGAGAGGCTACACCTTC. Its translation is CASSLEGGRGYTF.

V and J are TRBV6-5 and TRBJ2-7; TRBD2 is a possible D gene (6 bases). In germline, CDR1 is MNHEY, CDR2 SVGAGI. The V end lost 5 bases, the J end lost 3 bases, and 14 bases lay between the germline ends. The CDR3 extends over 14 amino acids. In DNA, the CDR3 is TGTGCCAGCAGTCTAGGACGGGGAGGCTACGAGCAGTACTTC. Translated, it gives CASSLGRGGYEQYF.

V and J are TRBV7-9 and TRBJ1-6, with D unresolved. Germline V gives CDR1 SEHNR, CDR2 FQNEAQ (reference sequence). Trimming took off 5 bases at V and 6 bases at J, with 5 bases between the two ends. The CDR3 covers 12 residues. The CDR3 sequence: CASSLSNSPLHF. CDR3 coding DNA: TGTGCCAGCAGCCTAAGTAATTCACCCCTCCACTTT.

The CDR3 DNA reads TGTGCCAGCAGCTTACAGGGCAGTTCCACAGATACGCAGTATTTT. As protein: CASSLQGSSTDTQYF. The rearrangement uses TRBV7-3 and TRBJ2-3, with a possible D match to TRBD1 (5 bases). This CDR3 region has 15 residues. Looked up from germline, CDR1 is SGHTA and CDR2 is FQGTGA. The V gene lost 2 bases and the J gene lost 2 bases, with 11 bases spanning the gap. Looking up the rest from reference TRBV7-3 and TRBJ2-3 gives the full variable domain: GAGVSQTPSNKVTEKGKYVELRCDPISGHTALYWYRQSLGQGPEFLIYFQGTGAADDSGLPNDRFFAVRPEGSVSTLKIQRTERGDSAVYLCASSLQGSSTDTQYFGPGTRLTVL.

This chain uses TRBV10-3 with TRBJ2-5; D ambiguous. The germline V gene has CDR1 ENHRY and CDR2 SYGVKD. The CDR3 loop spans 14 amino acids. V was shortened by 5 bases and J by 1 base, with 11 bases between the two germline ends. The CDR3 here is CAISSAGAQETQYF. The CDR3 bases are TGTGCCATCAGTAGTGCAGGAGCCCAAGAGACCCAGTACTTC.

This sequence joins TRBV4-1 and TRBJ1-2; D is undetermined. CDR1 is MGHRA, CDR2 YSYEKL, per germline. This CDR3 is 15 amino acids long. Trimming took off 3 bases at V and 8 bases at J, with 19 bases between the two ends. The CDR3 DNA reads TGCGCCAGCAGCCACCCCGATACTTTAAGTTGGGGCTACACCTTC. Translated, it gives CASSHPDTLSWGYTF.

V usage is TRBV28 and J usage is TRBJ1-4; D not resolved. The CDR3 extends over 13 amino acids. Trimming cost V 5 bases and J 4 bases, with 8 bases left between them. The germline CDR1 and CDR2 sequences are MDHEN and SYDVKM. CDR3 sequence reads: CASSGSLNEKLFF. CDR3 coding DNA: TGTGCCAGCAGTGGGAGTCTTAATGAAAAACTGTTTTTT.

Comment on this clone: A read error is possible here, since a much larger clone lies one base away. The chain combines TRBV7-7 with TRBJ2-5, with TRBD1 matching 9 bases. V lost 5 bases and J lost 4; bases outside the gene matches: 2. In germline, CDR1 is SSHAT, CDR2 FNYEAQ (reference sequence). CDR3 size: 13 residues. Here the CDR3 reads CASSLGQGETQYF. CDR3 sequence (DNA): TGTGCCAGCAGCCTGGGACAGGGAGAGACCCAGTACTTC.

As to this clone: This sample includes further DNA sequences coding for the same CDR3. J is TRBJ2-5 and V is TRBV7-3, with 7 bases fitting TRBD1. CDR3 length: 13 residues. Looked up from germline, CDR1 is SGHTA and CDR2 is FQGTGA. Trimming took 4 bases from V and 4 from J; bases not matched to a gene: 3. CDR3 amino acids: CASSSRTGETQYF. CDR3 nucleotide sequence: TGTGCCAGCAGCTCACGGACAGGAGAGACCCAGTACTTC. The complete variable domain, with remaining parts taken from reference TRBV7-3 and TRBJ2-5, reads GAGVSQTPSNKVTEKGKYVELRCDPISGHTALYWYRQSLGQGPEFLIYFQGTGAADDSGLPNDRFFAVRPEGSVSTLKIQRTERGDSAVYLCASSSRTGETQYFGPGTRLLVL.

Concerning this clone: Other DNA variants within this sample encode the same CDR3. The chain carries TRBV28 and TRBJ2-7; possibly TRBD1 for D (5 bases). Deletions cut 4 bases from V and 4 bases from J, with 8 bases between. The CDR3 spans 12 residues. Germline CDR1 reads MDHEN; CDR2 reads SYDVKM. CDR3 nucleotide sequence: TGTGCCAGCAGTTCGACAGCATACGAGCAGTACTTC. Protein: CASSSTAYEQYF.

This chain connects TRBV4-2 to TRBJ1-3; 7 positions match TRBD1. Germline V gives CDR1 LGHNA, CDR2 YNFKEQ. V dropped 5 bases and J dropped 4; count of bases not matched to a gene: 17. CDR3 length: 18 amino acids. DNA of the CDR3: TGTGCCAGCAGCTCCCAACTCCTCGACAGGGCTGGGGGAAACACCATATATTTT. This translates into CASSSQLLDRAGGNTIYF.

The chain has TRBV30 and TRBJ2-7; D might be TRBD1 or TRBD2, each matching 5 bases. The length of the CDR3 is 11 residues. Germline assignment: CDR1 GTSNPN and CDR2 SVGIG (reference sequence). Trimming removed 1 base at V and 6 bases at J, with 7 bases between. CDR3 in amino acids: CAWSGGGEQYF. CDR3 bases: TGTGCCTGGAGTGGTGGGGGCGAGCAGTACTTC. The whole variable domain, remainder taken from reference TRBV30 and TRBJ2-7, is SQTIHQWPATLVQPVGSPLSLECTVEGTSNPNLYWYRQAAGRGLQLLFYSVGIGQISSEVPQNLSASRPQDRQFILSSKKLLLSDSGFYLCAWSGGGEQYFGPGTRLTVT.

This clone was counted between two and nine times. This chain's CDR3 is CASSHGGQGGAKNIQYF. In DNA, the CDR3 is TGTGCCAGCAGTCATGGGGGTCAGGGCGGAGCCAAAAACATTCAGTACTTC. The chain combines TRBV5-4 with TRBJ2-4, with D perhaps being TRBD1 or TRBD2 (5 bases each). CDR1 SGHNT and CDR2 YYREEE come from the germline V gene (reference sequence). CDR3 length: 17 amino acids. The V end lost 5 bases, the J end lost 0 bases, and 18 bases lay between the germline ends.

The rearrangement joins TRBV11-2 to TRBJ2-7; 8 bases are shared with TRBD2. Germline V gene sequence: CDR1 SGHAT, CDR2 FQNNGV. V shed 5 bases and J 4 bases; nucleotides not matched to a gene: 10. This CDR3 region has 15 residues. CDR3: CASSPFELAVYEQYF. The CDR3 coding sequence is TGTGCCAGCAGCCCGTTCGAACTAGCGGTTTACGAGCAGTACTTC. The full variable domain, rest sourced from reference TRBV11-2 and TRBJ2-7, is EAGVAQSPRYKIIEKRQSVAFWCNPISGHATLYWYQQILGQGPKLLIQFQNNGVVDDSQLPKDRFSAERLKGVDSTLKIQPAKLEDSAVYLCASSPFELAVYEQYFGPGTRLTVT.

This clone appeared a single time. The chain employs TRBV10-3 and TRBJ2-2; D gene uncertain. Trimming pared 6 bases from V and 0 bases from J, leaving 11 bases between. Germline CDR1 reads ENHRY; CDR2 reads SYGVKD. The CDR3 runs to 15 residues. DNA of the CDR3: TGTGCCATCAGCCACAGACCTTCGAACACCGGGGAGCTGTTTTTT. Translated, it gives CAISHRPSNTGELFF.

V gene TRBV28 combines with J gene TRBJ2-7, with D uncertain. The CDR3 has 14 residues. The germline V gene has CDR1 MDHEN and CDR2 SYDVKM. The V gene lost 6 bases and the J gene lost 3 bases, with 15 bases spanning the gap. The CDR3 bases are TGTGCCAGCAGATCTAGACAACCCTACTACGAGCAGTACTTC. As protein: CASRSRQPYYEQYF. The whole variable domain, filled in from reference TRBV28 and TRBJ2-7, reads DVKVTQSSRYLVKRTGEKVFLECVQDMDHENMFWYRQDPGLGLRLIYFSYDVKMKEKGDIPEGYSVSREKKERFSLILESASTNQTSMYLCASRSRQPYYEQYFGPGTRLTVT.

This sequence joins TRBV28 and TRBJ2-7, with TRBD2 matching 7 bases. The CDR3 is 15 residues long. CDR1 is MDHEN, CDR2 SYDVKM, per germline. V lost 2 bases to trimming and J lost 4 bases; unmatched junction nucleotides: 8. CDR3: CASSLGDALAYEQYF. The DNA of the CDR3 is TGTGCCAGCAGTTTAGGGGATGCACTAGCGTACGAGCAGTACTTC.

The V gene is TRBV6-6, the J gene TRBJ2-5, with D perhaps matching TRBD1 (6 bases). V was shortened by 0 bases and J by 5 bases, with 16 bases between the two germline ends. CDR1 MNHNY and CDR2 SVGAGI come from the germline V gene (reference sequence). The CDR3 runs to 16 residues. CDR3 sequence reads: CASSYSGTQGVETQYF. In DNA, the CDR3 is TGTGCCAGCAGTTACTCCGGGACACAGGGCGTCGAGACCCAGTACTTC.